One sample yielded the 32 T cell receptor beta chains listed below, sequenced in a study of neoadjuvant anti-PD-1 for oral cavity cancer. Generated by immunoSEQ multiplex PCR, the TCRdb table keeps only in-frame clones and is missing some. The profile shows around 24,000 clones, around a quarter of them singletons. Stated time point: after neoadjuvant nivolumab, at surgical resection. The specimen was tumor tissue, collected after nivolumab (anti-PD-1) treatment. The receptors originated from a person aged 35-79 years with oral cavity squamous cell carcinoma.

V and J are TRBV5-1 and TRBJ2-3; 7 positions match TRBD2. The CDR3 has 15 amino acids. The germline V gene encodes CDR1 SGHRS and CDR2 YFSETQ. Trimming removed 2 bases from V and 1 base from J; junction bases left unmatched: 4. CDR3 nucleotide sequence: TGCGCCAGCAGCTTTAAAAGCGGGGGCACAGATACGCAGTATTTT. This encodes CASSFKSGGTDTQYF.

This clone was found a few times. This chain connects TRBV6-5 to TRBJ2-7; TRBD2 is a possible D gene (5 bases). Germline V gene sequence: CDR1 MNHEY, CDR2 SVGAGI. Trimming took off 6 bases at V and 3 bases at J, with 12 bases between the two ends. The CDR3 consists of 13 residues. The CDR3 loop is CASRLDPNYEQYF. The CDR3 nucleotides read TGTGCCAGCAGACTAGACCCGAACTACGAGCAGTACTTC.

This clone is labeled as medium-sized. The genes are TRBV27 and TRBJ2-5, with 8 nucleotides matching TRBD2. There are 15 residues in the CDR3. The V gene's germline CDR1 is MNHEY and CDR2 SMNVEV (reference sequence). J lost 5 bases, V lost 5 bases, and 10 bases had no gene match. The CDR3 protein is CASSPQTSARETQYF. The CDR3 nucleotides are TGTGCCAGCAGTCCGCAGACTAGCGCTAGGGAGACCCAGTACTTC.

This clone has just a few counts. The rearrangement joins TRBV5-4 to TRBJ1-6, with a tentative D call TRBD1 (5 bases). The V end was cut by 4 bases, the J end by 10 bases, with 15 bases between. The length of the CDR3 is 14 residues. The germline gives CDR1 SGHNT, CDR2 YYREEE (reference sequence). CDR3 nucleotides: TGTGCCAGCAGCCACGGGGGGGAGAAATCACCCCTCCACTTT. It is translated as CASSHGGEKSPLHF.

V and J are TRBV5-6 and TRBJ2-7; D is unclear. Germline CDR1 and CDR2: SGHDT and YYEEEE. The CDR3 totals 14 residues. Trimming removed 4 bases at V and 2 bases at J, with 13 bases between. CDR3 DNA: TGTGCCAGCAGCCTAAGAGGTAGTACCTACGAGCAGTACTTC. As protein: CASSLRGSTYEQYF.

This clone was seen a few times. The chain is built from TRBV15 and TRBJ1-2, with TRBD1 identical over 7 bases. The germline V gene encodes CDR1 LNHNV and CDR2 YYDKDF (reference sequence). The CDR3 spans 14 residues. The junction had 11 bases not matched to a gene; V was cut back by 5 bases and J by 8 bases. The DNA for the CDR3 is TGTGCCACCAGCCGCGCGGGACAGCGAGCGGGCTACACCTTC. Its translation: CATSRAGQRAGYTF. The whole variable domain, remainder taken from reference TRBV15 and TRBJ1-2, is DAMVIQNPRYQVTQFGKPVTLSCSQTLNHNVMYWYQQKSSQAPKLLFHYYDKDFNNEADTPDNFQSRRPNTSFCFLDIRSPGLGDTAMYLCATSRAGQRAGYTFGSGTRLTVV.

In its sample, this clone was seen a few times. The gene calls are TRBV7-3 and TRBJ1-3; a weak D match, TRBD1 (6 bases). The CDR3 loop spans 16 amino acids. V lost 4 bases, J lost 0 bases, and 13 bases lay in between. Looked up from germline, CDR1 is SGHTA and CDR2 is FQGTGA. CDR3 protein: CASSSPDRSSGNTIYF. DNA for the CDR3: TGTGCCAGCAGCTCCCCAGACAGGAGCTCTGGAAACACCATATATTTT.

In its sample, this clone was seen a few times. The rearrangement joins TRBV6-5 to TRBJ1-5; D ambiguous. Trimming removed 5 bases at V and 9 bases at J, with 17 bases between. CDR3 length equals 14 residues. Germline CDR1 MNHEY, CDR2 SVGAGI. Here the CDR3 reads CASSPGRPPSPQHF. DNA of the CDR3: TGTGCCAGCAGTCCCGGGAGGCCCCCCTCGCCCCAGCATTTT.

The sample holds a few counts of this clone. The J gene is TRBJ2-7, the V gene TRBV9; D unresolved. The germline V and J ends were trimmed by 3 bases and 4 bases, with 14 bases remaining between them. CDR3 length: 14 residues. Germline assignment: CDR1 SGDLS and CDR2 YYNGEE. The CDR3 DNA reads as TGTGCCAGCAGCGCCCAACCCACAATTTACGAGCAGTACTTC. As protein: CASSAQPTIYEQYF.

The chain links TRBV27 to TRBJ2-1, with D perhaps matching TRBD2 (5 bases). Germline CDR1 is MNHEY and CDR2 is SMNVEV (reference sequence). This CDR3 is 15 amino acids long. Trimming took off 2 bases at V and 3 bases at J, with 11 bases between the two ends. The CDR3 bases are TGTGCCAGCAGTTTAAGAGGACTCGTCTACAATGAGCAGTTCTTC. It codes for CASSLRGLVYNEQFF.

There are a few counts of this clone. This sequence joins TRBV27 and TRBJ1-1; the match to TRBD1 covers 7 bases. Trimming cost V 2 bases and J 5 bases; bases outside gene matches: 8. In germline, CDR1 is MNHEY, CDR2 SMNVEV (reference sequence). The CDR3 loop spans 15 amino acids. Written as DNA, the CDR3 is TGTGCCAGCAGTTTAGGTGTACAGGGGAGAACTGAAGCTTTCTTT. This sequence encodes CASSLGVQGRTEAFF.

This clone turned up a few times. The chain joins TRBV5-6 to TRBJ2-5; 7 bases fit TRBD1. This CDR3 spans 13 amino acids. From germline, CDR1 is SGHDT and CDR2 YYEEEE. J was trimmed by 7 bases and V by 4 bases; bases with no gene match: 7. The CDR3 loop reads CASSKTGPRTQYF. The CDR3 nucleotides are TGTGCCAGCAGCAAGACAGGGCCTCGGACCCAGTACTTC.

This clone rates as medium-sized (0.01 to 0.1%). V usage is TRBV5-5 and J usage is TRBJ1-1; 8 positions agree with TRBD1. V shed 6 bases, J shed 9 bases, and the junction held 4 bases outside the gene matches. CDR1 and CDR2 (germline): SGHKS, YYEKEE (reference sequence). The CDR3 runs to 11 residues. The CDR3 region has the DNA TGTGCCAGCACGGACAGGGAAAAAGCTTTCTTT. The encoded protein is CASTDREKAFF. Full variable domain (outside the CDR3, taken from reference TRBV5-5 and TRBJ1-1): DAGVTQSPTHLIKTRGQQVTLRCSPISGHKSVSWYQQVLGQGPQFIFQYYEKEERGRGNFPDRFSARQFPNYSSELNVNALLLGDSALYLCASTDREKAFFGQGTRLTVV.

CDR3 loop: CASSVVEFTDTQYF. CDR3 nucleotide sequence: TGTGCCAGCAGCGTAGTTGAATTCACAGATACGCAGTATTTT. This chain connects TRBV9 to TRBJ2-3; no reliable D call. Germline-derived CDR1 and CDR2 are SGDLS and YYNGEE. Trimming pared 0 bases from V and 2 bases from J, leaving 7 bases between. The CDR3 has 14 amino acids.

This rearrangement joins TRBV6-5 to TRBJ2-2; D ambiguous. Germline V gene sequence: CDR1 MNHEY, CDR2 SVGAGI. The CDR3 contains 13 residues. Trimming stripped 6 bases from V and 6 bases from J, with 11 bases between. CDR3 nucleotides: TGTGCCAGCAGACCCCTAGAGTCCGGGGAGCTGTTTTTT. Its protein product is CASRPLESGELFF.

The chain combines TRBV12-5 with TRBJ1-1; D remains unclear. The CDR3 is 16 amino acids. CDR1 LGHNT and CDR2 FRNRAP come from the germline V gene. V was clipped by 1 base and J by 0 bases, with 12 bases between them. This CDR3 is CASGLELRTVNTEAFF. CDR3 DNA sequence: TGTGCTAGTGGTTTGGAGTTGAGGACGGTGAACACTGAAGCTTTCTTT.

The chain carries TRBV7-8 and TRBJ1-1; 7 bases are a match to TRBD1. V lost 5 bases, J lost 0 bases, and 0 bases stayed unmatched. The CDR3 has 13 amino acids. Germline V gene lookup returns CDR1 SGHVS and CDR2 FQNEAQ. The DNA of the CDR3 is TGTGCCAGCAGCGGACAGGTGAACACTGAAGCTTTCTTT. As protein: CASSGQVNTEAFF.

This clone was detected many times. The chain's CDR3 is CASSTSGKGEQYF. In nucleotides, the CDR3 is TGCGCCAGCAGTACTAGCGGGAAAGGCGAGCAGTACTTC. The chain recombines TRBV5-1 with TRBJ2-7; TRBD2 matches at 10 bases. V shed 5 bases and J 6 bases; nucleotides not matched to a gene: 5. CDR1 SGHRS and CDR2 YFSETQ come from the germline V gene. CDR3 length equals 13 residues.

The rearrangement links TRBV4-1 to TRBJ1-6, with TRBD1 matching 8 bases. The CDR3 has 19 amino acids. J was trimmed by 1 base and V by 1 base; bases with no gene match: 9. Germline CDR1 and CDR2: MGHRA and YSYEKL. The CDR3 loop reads CASSQGDRGGGSYNSPLHF. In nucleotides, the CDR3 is TGCGCCAGCAGCCAAGGCGACAGGGGAGGGGGATCCTATAATTCACCCCTCCACTTT.

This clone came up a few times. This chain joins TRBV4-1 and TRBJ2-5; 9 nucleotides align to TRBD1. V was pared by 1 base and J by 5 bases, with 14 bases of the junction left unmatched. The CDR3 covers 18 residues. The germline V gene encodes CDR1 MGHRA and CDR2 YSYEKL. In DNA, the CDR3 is TGCGCCAGCAGCCAAGGTGACAGGGGGGGAGGTGGTTTGGAGACCCAGTACTTC. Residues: CASSQGDRGGGGLETQYF.

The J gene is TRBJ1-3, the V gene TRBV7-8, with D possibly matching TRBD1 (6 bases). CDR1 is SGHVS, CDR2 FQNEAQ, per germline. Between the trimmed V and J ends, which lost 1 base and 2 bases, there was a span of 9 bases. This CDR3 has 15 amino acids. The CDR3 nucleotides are TGTGCCAGCAGCTTAGGCAGGGGCCCTGGAAACACCATATATTTT. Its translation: CASSLGRGPGNTIYF.

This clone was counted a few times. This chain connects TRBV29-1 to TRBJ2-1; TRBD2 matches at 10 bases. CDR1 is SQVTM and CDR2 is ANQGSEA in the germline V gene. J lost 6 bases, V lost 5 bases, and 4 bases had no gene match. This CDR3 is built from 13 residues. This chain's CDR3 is CSVISGGFNEQFF. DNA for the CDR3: TGCAGCGTTATTAGCGGGGGGTTCAATGAGCAGTTCTTC.

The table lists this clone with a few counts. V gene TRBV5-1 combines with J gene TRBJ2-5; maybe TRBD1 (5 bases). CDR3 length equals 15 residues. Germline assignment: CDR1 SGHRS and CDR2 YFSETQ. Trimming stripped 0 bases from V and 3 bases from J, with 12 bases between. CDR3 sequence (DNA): TGCGCCAGCAGCTTGGGTACAGGCCGGGAAGAGACCCAGTACTTC. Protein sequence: CASSLGTGREETQYF.

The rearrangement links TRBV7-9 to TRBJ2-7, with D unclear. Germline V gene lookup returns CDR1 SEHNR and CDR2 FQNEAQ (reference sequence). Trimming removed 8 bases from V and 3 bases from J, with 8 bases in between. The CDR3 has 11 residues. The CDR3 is CASGRNYEQYF. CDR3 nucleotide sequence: TGTGCCAGCGGCAGGAACTACGAGCAGTACTTC. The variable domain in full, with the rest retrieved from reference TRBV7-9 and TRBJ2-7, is DTGVSQNPRHKITKRGQNVTFRCDPISEHNRLYWYRQTLGQGPEFLTYFQNEAQLEKSRLLSDRFSAERPKGSFSTLEIQRTEQGDSAMYLCASGRNYEQYFGPGTRLTVT.

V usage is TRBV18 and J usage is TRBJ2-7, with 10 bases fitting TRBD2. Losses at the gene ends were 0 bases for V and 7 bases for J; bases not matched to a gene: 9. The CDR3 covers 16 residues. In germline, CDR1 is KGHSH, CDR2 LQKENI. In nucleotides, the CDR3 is TGTGCCAGCTCACCACCTAGCCTAGCGGGGGTTGGGGAGCAGTACTTC. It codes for CASSPPSLAGVGEQYF.

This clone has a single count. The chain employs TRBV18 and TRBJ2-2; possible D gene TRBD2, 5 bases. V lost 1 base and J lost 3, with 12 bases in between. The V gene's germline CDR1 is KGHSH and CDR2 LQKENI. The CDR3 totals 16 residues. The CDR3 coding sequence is TGTGCCAGCTCACCACGGCTAGCAGTCGACACCGGGGAGCTGTTTTTT. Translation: CASSPRLAVDTGELFF.

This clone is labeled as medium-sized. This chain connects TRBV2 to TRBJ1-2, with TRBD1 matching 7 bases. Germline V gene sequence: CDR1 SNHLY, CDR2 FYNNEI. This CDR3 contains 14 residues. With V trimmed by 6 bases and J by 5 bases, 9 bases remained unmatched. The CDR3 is CASRDRTGGYGYTF. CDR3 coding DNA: TGTGCCAGCAGGGACCGGACAGGAGGATATGGCTACACCTTC.

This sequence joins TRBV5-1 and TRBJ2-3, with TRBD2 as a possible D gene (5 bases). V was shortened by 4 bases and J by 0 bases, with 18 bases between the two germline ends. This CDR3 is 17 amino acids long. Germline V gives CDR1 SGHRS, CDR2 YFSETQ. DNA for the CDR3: TGCGCCAGCAGCCAATTCCGGAGCGGCCGGAGCACAGATACGCAGTATTTT. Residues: CASSQFRSGRSTDTQYF.

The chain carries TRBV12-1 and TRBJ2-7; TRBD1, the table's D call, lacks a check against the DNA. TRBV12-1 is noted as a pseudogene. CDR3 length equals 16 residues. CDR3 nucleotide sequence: TGTGCCAGCAGCCAGAAGCCGGGACAGGCTCCCTACGAGCAGTACTTC. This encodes CASSQKPGQAPYEQYF.

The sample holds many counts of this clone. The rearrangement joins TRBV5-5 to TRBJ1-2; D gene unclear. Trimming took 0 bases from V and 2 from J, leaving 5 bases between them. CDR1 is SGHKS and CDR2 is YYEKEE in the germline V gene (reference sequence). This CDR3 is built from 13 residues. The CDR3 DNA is TGTGCCAGCAGCTTGGGTGGAAACTATGGCTACACCTTC. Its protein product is CASSLGGNYGYTF.

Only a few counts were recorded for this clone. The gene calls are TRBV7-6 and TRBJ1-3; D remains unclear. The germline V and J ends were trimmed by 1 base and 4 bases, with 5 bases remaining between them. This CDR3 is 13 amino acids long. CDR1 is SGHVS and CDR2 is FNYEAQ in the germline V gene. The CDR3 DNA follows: TGTGCCAGCAGCTTAGAGGAAGGAAACACCATATATTTT. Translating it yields CASSLEEGNTIYF.

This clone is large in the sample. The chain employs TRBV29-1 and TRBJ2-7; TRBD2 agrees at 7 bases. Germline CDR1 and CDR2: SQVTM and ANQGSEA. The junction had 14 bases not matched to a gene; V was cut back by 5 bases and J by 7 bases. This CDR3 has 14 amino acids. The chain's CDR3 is CSVLYLAGDAEQYF. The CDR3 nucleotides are TGCAGCGTTCTATACCTCGCGGGAGATGCTGAGCAGTACTTC.